This paragraph reports one TCR beta chain. Its antigen is unidentified. These data belong to a study of T cell responses to AZD1222 COVID-19 vaccine. The trim removed 4 bases at V and 6 bases at J, leaving 8 bases unmatched. CDR3 length: 15 amino acids. CDR1 is SGHDT, CDR2 YYEEEE, per germline. Profiled with immunoSEQ multiplex PCR; TCRdb holds only in-frame clones, not every one. The sample has 150,000 or so clones, more than 90% seen once. Whole-study findings and limits: Mostly white British, mostly female donors; authors suggested clonal diversity may be underestimated.

The V and J genes are TRBV5-6 and TRBJ1-5, with 9 positions matching TRBD1. Sequenced material: peripheral blood, taken 28 days after the second AZD1222 dose. This TCR was sampled from an adult who received the AZD1222 COVID-19 vaccine. CDR3 nucleotide sequence: TGTGCCAGCAGCGGGAGGGGGACAGGGAGTCAGCCCCAGCATTTT. Translating it yields CASSGRGTGSQPQHF. Combining the CDR3 with reference TRBV5-6 and TRBJ1-5 gives the whole variable domain DAGVTQSPTHLIKTRGQQVTLRCSPKSGHDTVSWYQQALGQGPQFIFQYYEEEERQRGNFPDRFSGHQFPNYSSELNVNALLLGDSALYLCASSGRGTGSQPQHFGDGTRLSIL.